This T cell receptor beta chain stems from a study of siplizumab effects on memory and regulatory T cells. Study results and limitations: Of the alloreactive clones, only a minor fraction mapped to unstimulated subsets. Alloreactive CD4+ clones that could be mapped were on average about 70% Treg-derived with siplizumab, against roughly 27% in controls. A major contribution to the alloresponse seemed to be made by naive T cells, which seemed more diverse than memory cells.

Here immunoSEQ multiplex PCR was the method, and the copy in TCRdb shows in-frame clones only, minus some. The sample has 65,000 to 85,000 clones; 93% are singletons. Regarding this clone: Its specificity is not known.

The germline V and J ends were trimmed by 0 bases and 2 bases, with 20 bases remaining between them. Germline CDR1 is SGHDN and CDR2 is FVKESK. The CDR3 is made up of 18 amino acids. The sequence was collected from a human donor in good health. Source material: CD8+ T cells sorted from blood. The chain joins TRBV14 to TRBJ2-7; a weak D match, TRBD2 (5 bases). The CDR3 loop is CASSQEAPGSPAPYEQYF. CDR3 DNA: TGTGCCAGCAGCCAAGAGGCCCCGGGGTCTCCCGCCCCCTACGAGCAGTACTTC.